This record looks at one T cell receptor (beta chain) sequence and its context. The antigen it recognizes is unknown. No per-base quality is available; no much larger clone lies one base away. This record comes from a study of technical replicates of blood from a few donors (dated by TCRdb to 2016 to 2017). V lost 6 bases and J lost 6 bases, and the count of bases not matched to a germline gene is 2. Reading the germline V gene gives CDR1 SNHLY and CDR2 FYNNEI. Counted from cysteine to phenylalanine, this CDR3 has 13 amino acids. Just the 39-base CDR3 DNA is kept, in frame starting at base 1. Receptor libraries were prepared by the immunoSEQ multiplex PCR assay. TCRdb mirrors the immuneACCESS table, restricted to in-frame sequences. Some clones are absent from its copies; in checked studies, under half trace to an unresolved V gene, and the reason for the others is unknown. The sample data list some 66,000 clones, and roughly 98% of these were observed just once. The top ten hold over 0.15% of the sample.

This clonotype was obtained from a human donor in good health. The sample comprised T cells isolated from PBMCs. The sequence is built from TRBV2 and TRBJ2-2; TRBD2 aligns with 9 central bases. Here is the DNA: TGTGCCAGCAGAGTAGCGGGAGCCGGGGAGCTGTTTTTT. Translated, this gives CASRVAGAGELFF.